These 25 T cell receptor beta chains were all obtained from the same sample, sequenced in a study of OX40 agonist ivuxolimab in advanced cancers. Profiled with immunoSEQ multiplex PCR; TCRdb holds only in-frame clones, not every one. The sample lists tens of thousands of clones, 90% occurring once. This specimen consisted of CD4+ or CD8+ T cells sorted from blood, obtained in a trial of the OX40 agonist ivuxolimab. The source is an adult with an advanced solid tumor such as melanoma, head and neck, liver or kidney cancer.

This chain connects TRBV6-5 to TRBJ1-1; D not resolved. The V gene lost 5 bases and the J gene lost 4 bases, with 11 bases spanning the gap. Germline V gene data show CDR1 as MNHEY and CDR2 as SVGAGI. The CDR3 loop spans 13 amino acids. This chain's CDR3 is CASSLTLGTEAFF. DNA for the CDR3: TGTGCCAGCAGTCTCACATTAGGCACTGAAGCTTTCTTT.

CDR3 region: CASSYSKTQYF. The CDR3 DNA reads as TGTGCCAGCAGTTACTCGAAGACCCAGTACTTC. The chain carries TRBV6-6 and TRBJ2-5; D remains ambiguous. Trimming took off 0 bases at V and 6 bases at J, with 2 bases between the two ends. The germline gives CDR1 MNHNY, CDR2 SVGAGI (reference sequence). The CDR3 has 11 residues.

This chain connects TRBV7-8 to TRBJ2-3; D unresolved. Trimming left V 3 bases short and J 4 bases short, with 14 bases between. Looked up from germline, CDR1 is SGHVS and CDR2 is FQNEAQ. The CDR3 sequence is 15 residues long. The CDR3 spells CASSFVQKDSDTQYF. The CDR3 DNA reads TGTGCCAGCAGCTTCGTACAGAAAGATTCAGATACGCAGTATTTT.

This clone is a singleton in its sample. The chain carries TRBV2 and TRBJ2-6; D not resolved. V was trimmed by 7 bases and J by 1 base, leaving 8 bases between them. The CDR3 spans 14 residues. Germline CDR1 is SNHLY and CDR2 is FYNNEI. The DNA for the CDR3 is TGTGCCAGCACTGAGAGGTCTGGGGCCAACGTCCTGACTTTC. This codes for CASTERSGANVLTF.

This clone was seen a single time. The chain employs TRBV6-1 and TRBJ1-5; possibly TRBD1 for D (5 bases). Germline assignment: CDR1 MNHNS and CDR2 SASEGT. CDR3 length: 18 amino acids. V lost 2 bases to trimming and J lost 0 bases, with 17 bases between them. In DNA, the CDR3 is TGTGCCAGCAGTGAACGTTCAGGGATGATGAGTAGCAATCAGCCCCAGCATTTT. Translated, it gives CASSERSGMMSSNQPQHF.

Here the CDR3 reads CASSGGTGTGAGGGEKLFF. CDR3 nucleotides: TGTGCCAGCAGTGGGGGAACCGGGACAGGGGCTGGGGGGGGTGAAAAACTGTTTTTT. This chain joins TRBV6-1 and TRBJ1-4; 10 nucleotides match TRBD1. CDR1 is MNHNS, CDR2 SASEGT, per germline. V lost 4 bases, J lost 7 bases, and 18 bases stayed unmatched. The CDR3 length is 19 residues.

The chain joins TRBV6-5 to TRBJ1-1; D gene unclear. Per the germline V gene, CDR1 is MNHEY and CDR2 is SVGAGI. The CDR3 spans 13 residues. V was cut by 4 bases and J by 1 base, with 7 bases left in between. The CDR3 loop is CASSSFSNTEAFF. In DNA, the CDR3 is TGTGCCAGCAGTTCTTTCTCGAACACTGAAGCTTTCTTT.

V gene TRBV11-2 combines with J gene TRBJ2-7, with 9 bases lining up with TRBD2. V was pared by 6 bases and J by 3 bases, with 6 bases of the junction left unmatched. The CDR3 sequence is 14 residues long. Germline CDR1 is SGHAT and CDR2 is FQNNGV. CDR3 DNA sequence: TGTGCCAGCAGTGGGCTAGCGGGACTCTACGAGCAGTACTTC. This sequence encodes CASSGLAGLYEQYF.

The chain recombines TRBV28 with TRBJ2-1; the match to TRBD2 covers 11 bases. Germline CDR1 MDHEN, CDR2 SYDVKM. With 0 bases clipped from V and 5 bases from J, the junction kept 6 bases outside the gene matches. This CDR3 spans 17 amino acids. CDR3: CASSLWASGRLNNEQFF. The CDR3 DNA sequence: TGTGCCAGCAGTTTATGGGCTAGCGGGAGGTTAAACAATGAGCAGTTCTTC. Supplemented by reference TRBV28 and TRBJ2-1, the full variable domain reads DVKVTQSSRYLVKRTGEKVFLECVQDMDHENMFWYRQDPGLGLRLIYFSYDVKMKEKGDIPEGYSVSREKKERFSLILESASTNQTSMYLCASSLWASGRLNNEQFFGPGTRLTVL.

This sequence joins TRBV5-1 and TRBJ2-7, with TRBD1 identical over 8 bases. V shed 5 bases, J shed 2 bases, and the junction held 3 bases outside the gene matches. Germline V gives CDR1 SGHRS, CDR2 YFSETQ. CDR3 size: 13 residues. The CDR3 is CASSMGQAYEQYF. The CDR3 DNA reads as TGCGCCAGCAGTATGGGACAGGCCTACGAGCAGTACTTC.

The chain is built from TRBV7-2 and TRBJ1-5; perhaps TRBD1 as D (5 bases). The length of the CDR3 is 14 residues. Looked up from germline, CDR1 is SGHTA and CDR2 is FQGNSA. Trimming took 2 bases from V and 7 from J, leaving 12 bases between them. CDR3 in amino acids: CASSLKGEAQPQHF. Written as DNA, the CDR3 is TGTGCCAGCAGCTTAAAAGGGGAAGCACAGCCCCAGCATTTT.

This clone was observed a handful of times. The chain uses TRBV19 and TRBJ1-5, with 10 bases aligning to TRBD1. The V and J ends lost 3 bases and 3 bases, in that order; junction bases with no gene match: 2. CDR1 is LNHDA, CDR2 SQIVND, per germline (reference sequence). This CDR3 comprises 15 residues. As DNA, the CDR3 is TGTGCCAGTAGTATGGGACAGGGGTTCAATCAGCCCCAGCATTTT. Its translation is CASSMGQGFNQPQHF.

V is TRBV6-5 and J is TRBJ2-7; D is ambiguous. V was clipped by 6 bases and J by 6 bases, with 9 bases between them. The germline V gene has CDR1 MNHEY and CDR2 SVGAGI. This CDR3 has 11 residues. CDR3 in DNA: TGTGCCAGCAGCTTCCTACGCGAGCAGTACTTC. It encodes CASSFLREQYF.

This clone was seen only a few times. The V and J genes are TRBV5-1 and TRBJ1-2, with a tentative D call TRBD1 (6 bases). V shed 0 bases and J shed 6 bases, with 12 bases lying between them. The CDR3 extends over 14 amino acids. Germline V gives CDR1 SGHRS, CDR2 YFSETQ. CDR3 sequence reads: CASSLDGRGHGYTF. The CDR3 coding sequence is TGCGCCAGCAGCTTGGATGGCCGGGGGCATGGCTACACCTTC.

The V and J genes are TRBV11-2 and TRBJ2-1, with D uncertain. Trimming left V 5 bases short and J 9 bases short, with 8 bases between. CDR3 length: 11 amino acids. Germline-derived CDR1 and CDR2 are SGHAT and FQNNGV. CDR3 sequence reads: CASSPLGEQFF. The CDR3, as DNA: TGTGCCAGCAGCCCCCTCGGTGAGCAGTTCTTC.

The chain links TRBV5-8 to TRBJ2-3, with 7 bases matching TRBD1. Germline V lookup: CDR1 SGHTS, CDR2 YDEGEE. The CDR3 consists of 16 residues. J was trimmed by 6 bases and V by 3 bases; bases with no gene match: 13. CDR3 protein: CASSYPRDSLGDTQYF. The CDR3 region has the DNA TGTGCCAGCAGCTACCCCAGGGACAGCCTCGGGGATACGCAGTATTTT.

J is TRBJ2-3 and V is TRBV30; tentatively, D is TRBD1 or TRBD2 (5 bases each). CDR1 and CDR2 from the germline V gene are GTSNPN and SVGIG (reference sequence). The CDR3 has 12 residues. CDR3 amino acids: CGVRGYTDTQYF. In nucleotides, the CDR3 is TGTGGTGTGAGGGGCTACACAGATACGCAGTATTTT.

The chain employs TRBV6-5 and TRBJ2-7, with D possibly being TRBD1 (5 bases). The CDR3 runs 12 residues. Germline V gene lookup returns CDR1 MNHEY and CDR2 SVGAGI. The V end was cut by 6 bases, the J end by 6 bases, with 12 bases between. In DNA form, the CDR3 reads TGTGCCAGCAGATCGACAGTCGGCGAGCAGTACTTC. It encodes CASRSTVGEQYF.

The chain links TRBV25-1 to TRBJ1-1; D is undetermined. The V end lost 2 bases, the J end lost 10 bases, and 8 bases lay between the germline ends. CDR3 size: 11 residues. Germline-derived CDR1 and CDR2 are MGHDK and SYGVNS. In nucleotides, the CDR3 is TGTGCCAGCAGTGAACGAGGGAGAGCTTTCTTT. This gives the protein CASSERGRAFF.

V usage is TRBV7-9 and J usage is TRBJ1-1; no definite D call. The CDR3 is made up of 13 amino acids. V was pared by 3 bases and J by 6 bases, with 11 bases between. CDR1 is SEHNR and CDR2 is FQNEAQ in the germline V gene (reference sequence). The CDR3 DNA sequence: TGTGCCAGCAGCTTGAACCTCATGCCTGAAGCTTTCTTT. Its translation: CASSLNLMPEAFF.

V is TRBV19 and J is TRBJ2-7; no clear D gene. The germline V gene has CDR1 LNHDA and CDR2 SQIVND (reference sequence). The CDR3 is 15 residues long. Between the trimmed V and J ends, which lost 1 base and 2 bases, there was a span of 12 bases. CDR3 bases: TGTGCCAGTAGTATAGGGCAGCTCGGACCCTACGAGCAGTACTTC. Translation: CASSIGQLGPYEQYF.

V gene TRBV2 combines with J gene TRBJ1-1; D is undetermined. The CDR3 sequence is 14 residues long. In germline, CDR1 is SNHLY, CDR2 FYNNEI. V dropped 4 bases and J dropped 0 bases, with 9 bases sitting between them. CDR3 residues: CASSVYGMNTEAFF. The CDR3, as DNA: TGTGCCAGCAGTGTCTACGGAATGAACACTGAAGCTTTCTTT.

The chain links TRBV30 to TRBJ1-1, with TRBD1 identical over 8 bases. Trimming cost V 3 bases and J 5 bases; bases outside gene matches: 8. The CDR3 is 14 residues long. Germline V gives CDR1 GTSNPN, CDR2 SVGIG (reference sequence). The DNA for the CDR3 is TGTGCCTGGAGCTTCACAGGGGGTTATACTGAAGCTTTCTTT. Translated: CAWSFTGGYTEAFF.

The chain joins TRBV5-1 to TRBJ1-5, with a possible D match to TRBD1 (6 bases). The germline gives CDR1 SGHRS, CDR2 YFSETQ. The CDR3 totals 13 residues. V dropped 4 bases and J dropped 5 bases, with 10 bases sitting between them. CDR3 DNA: TGCGCCAGCAGCAGATCAGGGGATCAGCCCCAGCATTTT. This gives the protein CASSRSGDQPQHF.

This clone was detected a few times. The CDR3 is CASSYTPSSYNEQFF. DNA for the CDR3: TGTGCCAGCAGTTACACTCCAAGCTCCTACAATGAGCAGTTCTTC. The chain uses TRBV6-5 and TRBJ2-1; D call uncertain. The V and J ends lost 2 bases and 0 bases respectively, with 8 bases between them. The CDR3 covers 15 residues. CDR1 is MNHEY, CDR2 SVGAGI, per germline.